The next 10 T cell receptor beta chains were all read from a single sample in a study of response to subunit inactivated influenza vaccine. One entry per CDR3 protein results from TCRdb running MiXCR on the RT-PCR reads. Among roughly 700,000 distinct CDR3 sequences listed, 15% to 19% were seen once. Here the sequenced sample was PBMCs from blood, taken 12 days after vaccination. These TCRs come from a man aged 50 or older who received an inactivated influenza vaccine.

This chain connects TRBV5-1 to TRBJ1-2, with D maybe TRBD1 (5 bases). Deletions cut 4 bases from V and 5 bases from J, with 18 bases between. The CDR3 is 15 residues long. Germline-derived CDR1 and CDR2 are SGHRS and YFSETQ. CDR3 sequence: CASSPAGSRSYGYTF. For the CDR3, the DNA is TGCGCCAGCAGCCCCGCAGGGTCTCGATCTTATGGCTACACCTTC.

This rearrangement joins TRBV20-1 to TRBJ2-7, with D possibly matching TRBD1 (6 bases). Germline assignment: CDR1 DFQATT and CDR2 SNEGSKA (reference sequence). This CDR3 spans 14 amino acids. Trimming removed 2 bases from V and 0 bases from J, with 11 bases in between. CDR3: CSARQGTSSYEQYF. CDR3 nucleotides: TGCAGTGCTAGACAAGGGACATCCTCCTACGAGCAGTACTTC.

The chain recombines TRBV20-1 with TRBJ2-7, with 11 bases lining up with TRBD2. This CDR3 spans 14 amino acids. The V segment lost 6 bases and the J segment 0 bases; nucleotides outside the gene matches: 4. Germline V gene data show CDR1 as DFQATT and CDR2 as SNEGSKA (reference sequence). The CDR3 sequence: CSALAGGLSYEQYF. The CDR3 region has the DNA TGCAGTGCATTAGCGGGAGGGCTCTCCTACGAGCAGTACTTC.

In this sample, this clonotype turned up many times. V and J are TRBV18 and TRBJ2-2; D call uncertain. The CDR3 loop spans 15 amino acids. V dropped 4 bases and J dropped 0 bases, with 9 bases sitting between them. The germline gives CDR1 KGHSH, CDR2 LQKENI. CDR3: CASSRDNTNTGELFF. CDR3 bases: TGTGCCAGCTCACGCGACAACACGAACACCGGGGAGCTGTTTTTT.

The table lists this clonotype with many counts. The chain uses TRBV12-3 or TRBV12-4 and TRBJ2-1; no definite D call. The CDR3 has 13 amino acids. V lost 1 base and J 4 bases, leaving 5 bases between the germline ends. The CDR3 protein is CASSLGDYNEQFF. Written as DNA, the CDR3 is TGTGCCAGCAGTTTAGGGGATTACAATGAGCAGTTCTTC.

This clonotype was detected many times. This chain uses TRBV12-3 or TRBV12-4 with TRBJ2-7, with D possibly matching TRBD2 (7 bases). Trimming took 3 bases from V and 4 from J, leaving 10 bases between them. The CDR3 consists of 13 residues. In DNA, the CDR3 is TGTGCCAGCAGTTTCGGGGGGCGTTACGAGCAGTACTTC. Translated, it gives CASSFGGRYEQYF.

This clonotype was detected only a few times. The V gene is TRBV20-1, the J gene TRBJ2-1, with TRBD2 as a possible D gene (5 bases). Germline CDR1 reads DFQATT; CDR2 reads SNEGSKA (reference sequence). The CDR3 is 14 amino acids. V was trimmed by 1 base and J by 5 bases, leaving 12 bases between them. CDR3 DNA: TGCAGTGCTAGAGTTGAGGACTTTCACAATGAGCAGTTCTTC. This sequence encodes CSARVEDFHNEQFF.

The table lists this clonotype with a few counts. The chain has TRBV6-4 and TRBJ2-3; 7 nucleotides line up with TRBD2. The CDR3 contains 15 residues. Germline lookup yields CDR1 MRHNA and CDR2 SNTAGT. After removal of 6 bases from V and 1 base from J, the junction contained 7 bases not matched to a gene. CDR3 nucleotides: TGTGCCAGCAGCAGAGGACTAGAGCGCACAGATACGCAGTATTTT. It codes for CASSRGLERTDTQYF.

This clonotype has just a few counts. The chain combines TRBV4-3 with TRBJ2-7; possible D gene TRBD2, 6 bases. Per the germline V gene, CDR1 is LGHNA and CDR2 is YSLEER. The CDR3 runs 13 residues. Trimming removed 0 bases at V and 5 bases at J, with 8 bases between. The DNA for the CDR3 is TGCGCCAGCAGCCAAGAAGGAGGGAACGAGCAGTACTTC. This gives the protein CASSQEGGNEQYF.

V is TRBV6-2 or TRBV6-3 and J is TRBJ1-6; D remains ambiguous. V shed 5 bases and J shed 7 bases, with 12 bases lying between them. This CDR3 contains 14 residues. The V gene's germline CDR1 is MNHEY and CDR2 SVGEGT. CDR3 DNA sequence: TGTGCCAGCAGTAAGCCGGGGAGGAATTCACCCCTCCACTTT. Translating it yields CASSKPGRNSPLHF.